This record concerns one TCR beta chain sequence. These data originate in a study of blood T cells in healthy people across ages. A second roughly 6 to 11 cycle PCR used barcoded and J-beta primers. In TCRdb, the 5' RACE reads were re-called with MiXCR into one record per CDR3 protein. The repertoire holds 600,000 or so distinct CDR3 sequences, around half seen once, with under 30% in the top ten. CDR1 LGHDT and CDR2 YNNKEL come from the germline V gene (reference sequence). Trimming took 4 bases from V and 2 from J; bases not matched to a gene: 6. The CDR3 sequence is 15 residues long. The rearrangement uses TRBV3-1 and TRBJ1-2; 8 bases match TRBD1. Sequencing input: blood. The TCR comes from a man older than 75 in good health. The CDR3 coding sequence is TGTGCCAGCAGCCGACACGGACAGGGAAACTATGGCTACACCTTC. Its protein is CASSRHGQGNYGYTF.